A single sample is the source of the 18 T cell receptor beta chains below, sequenced in a study of blood T cells in healthy people across ages. The use of a sample-barcoded 5' primer and a J-beta primer mix characterized a second PCR of about 7 to 12 cycles. TCRdb re-analysed the 5' RACE reads in MiXCR, keeping a single row per CDR3 protein. Of about 1.8 million distinct CDR3 sequences in the sample, 49% were seen once. The sample taken for sequencing was blood. The receptors shown here come from a woman aged 40 to 50 in good health.

The gene calls are TRBV4-3 and TRBJ1-6; TRBD1 aligns across 7 bases. The germline V gene has CDR1 LGHNA and CDR2 YSLEER. The ends lost 0 bases at V and 10 bases at J; junction bases unmatched: 15. The CDR3 is made up of 18 amino acids. Here the CDR3 reads CASSQDHPRQGGRSPLHF. The CDR3 DNA follows: TGCGCCAGCAGCCAAGATCACCCCCGACAGGGTGGAAGATCACCCCTCCACTTT.

The J gene is TRBJ2-1, the V gene TRBV4-1, with 8 bases that match TRBD2. Unmatched junction bases numbered 5, after V lost 1 base and J lost 3 bases. The germline V gene has CDR1 MGHRA and CDR2 YSYEKL. The CDR3 covers 16 residues. The CDR3, as DNA: TGCGCCAGCAGCCAAGGGCTCGGGGGGGGCTACAATGAGCAGTTCTTC. It translates to CASSQGLGGGYNEQFF.

V usage is TRBV5-6 and J usage is TRBJ2-5; the match to TRBD2 covers 10 bases. Trimming at V came to 0 bases and at J to 0 bases, leaving 5 bases not matched to a gene. Germline V gene sequence: CDR1 SGHDT, CDR2 YYEEEE. CDR3 length equals 17 residues. The CDR3 protein is CASSLAGLAEYQETQYF. The CDR3 DNA sequence: TGTGCCAGCAGCTTGGCCGGACTAGCGGAATACCAAGAGACCCAGTACTTC.

This clonotype occurred a few times. The chain uses TRBV29-1 and TRBJ2-7; D possibly corresponds to TRBD1 (5 bases). The CDR3 has 14 residues. Germline values: CDR1 SQVTM, CDR2 ANQGSEA. Trimming removed 8 bases from V and 5 bases from J, with 22 bases in between. CDR3 DNA: TGCAGCACGTACACCCCGCCCGCGGACAACGAGCAGTACTTC. It specifies CSTYTPPADNEQYF.

This clonotype was recorded a few times. The chain links TRBV2 to TRBJ2-4, with D possibly TRBD2 on 6 matching bases. Germline V gene sequence: CDR1 SNHLY, CDR2 FYNNEI. The CDR3 is 13 amino acids. Trimming removed 6 bases at V and 8 bases at J, with 14 bases between. The CDR3 coding sequence is TGTGCCAGCAGCGGGAGCAAACGGGACATTCAGTACTTC. Protein: CASSGSKRDIQYF.

This clonotype was recorded a few times. V usage is TRBV12-3 or TRBV12-4 and J usage is TRBJ2-7; D is uncertain. The V end was cut by 7 bases, the J end by 2 bases, with 12 bases between. This CDR3 comprises 13 residues. The DNA of the CDR3 is TGTGCCAGCACTGTAACCGAGACCTACGAGCAGTACTTC. Translating gives CASTVTETYEQYF.

This sequence joins TRBV20-1 and TRBJ1-1; weak D call: TRBD1 (5 bases). Germline V gives CDR1 DFQATT, CDR2 SNEGSKA (reference sequence). Trimming removed 2 bases at V and 6 bases at J, with 13 bases between. This CDR3 has 13 amino acids. This CDR3 reads CSARRGVLAEAFF. In nucleotides, the CDR3 is TGCAGTGCTAGAAGGGGCGTCTTGGCTGAAGCTTTCTTT.

Remarks on this clonotype: This clone may be a read error of a much larger clone one base away. The chain employs TRBV4-3 and TRBJ2-1, with TRBD2 matching over 11 bases. This CDR3 has 19 amino acids. V gave up 0 bases and J gave up 4 bases; unmatched junction bases: 11. Germline-derived CDR1 and CDR2 are LGHNA and YSLEER. For the CDR3, the DNA is TGCGCCAGCAGCCAAGATCTAGCGGGGGGCTCACGGCCATACAATGAGCAGTTCTTC. This gives the protein CASSQDLAGGSRPYNEQFF.

This clonotype occurred many times. This rearrangement joins TRBV6-6 to TRBJ2-7, with D maybe TRBD2 (7 bases). From germline, CDR1 is MNHNY and CDR2 SVGAGI (reference sequence). The CDR3 has 15 residues. V lost 7 bases and J lost 0, with 16 bases in between. This CDR3 reads CASTKGGIGSYEQYF. DNA for the CDR3: TGTGCCAGCACGAAGGGGGGGATTGGCTCCTACGAGCAGTACTTC.

V gene TRBV2 combines with J gene TRBJ1-2, with no clear D. The CDR3 consists of 11 residues. CDR1 is SNHLY, CDR2 FYNNEI, per germline. V dropped 3 bases and J dropped 4 bases, with 3 bases sitting between them. CDR3 DNA: TGTGCCAGCAGTGATCTCTATGGCTACACCTTC. Its protein is CASSDLYGYTF. Drawing the rest from reference TRBV2 and TRBJ1-2, the complete variable domain is EPEVTQTPSHQVTQMGQEVILRCVPISNHLYFYWYRQILGQKVEFLVSFYNNEISEKSEIFDDQFSVERPDGSNFTLKIRSTKLEDSAMYFCASSDLYGYTFGSGTRLTVV.

This clonotype was observed a few times. The chain couples TRBV20-1 to TRBJ2-3, with D perhaps matching TRBD1 (6 bases). V shed 0 bases and J shed 0 bases, with 7 bases lying between them. The CDR3 runs 14 residues. Looked up from germline, CDR1 is DFQATT and CDR2 is SNEGSKA (reference sequence). The CDR3 loop is CSARETGSTDTQYF. The DNA of the CDR3 is TGCAGTGCTAGAGAAACAGGGAGCACAGATACGCAGTATTTT.

This clonotype occurred many times. The rearrangement joins TRBV7-2 to TRBJ2-1; 10 bases align to TRBD1. The V and J ends lost 1 base and 6 bases, in that order; junction bases with no gene match: 6. Per germline, CDR1 SGHTA and CDR2 FQGNSA. The CDR3 spans 16 residues. The CDR3, as DNA: TGTGCCAGCAGCTTAGAGGGGACAGGGGCAGTCAATGAGCAGTTCTTC. It yields the protein CASSLEGTGAVNEQFF.

This clonotype was picked up a small number of times. This sequence joins TRBV27 and TRBJ1-2; maybe TRBD1 (5 bases). Germline-derived CDR1 and CDR2 are MNHEY and SMNVEV (reference sequence). The CDR3 loop spans 17 amino acids. The V and J ends lost 5 bases and 4 bases respectively, with 23 bases between them. CDR3 nucleotide sequence: TGTGCCAGCAGTCAAACCCCTTTTTGGGGCGATGGCTATGGCTACACCTTC. Its protein is CASSQTPFWGDGYGYTF.

The chain joins TRBV28 to TRBJ2-7, with TRBD1 identical over 9 bases. Germline V gene lookup returns CDR1 MDHEN and CDR2 SYDVKM. The CDR3 is made up of 15 amino acids. J was trimmed by 5 bases and V by 5 bases; bases with no gene match: 10. This chain's CDR3 is CASSLRDRVPHEQYF. The CDR3 DNA sequence: TGTGCCAGCAGTCTGCGGGACAGGGTGCCCCACGAGCAGTACTTC. The full variable domain, its missing parts supplied by reference TRBV28 and TRBJ2-7, is DVKVTQSSRYLVKRTGEKVFLECVQDMDHENMFWYRQDPGLGLRLIYFSYDVKMKEKGDIPEGYSVSREKKERFSLILESASTNQTSMYLCASSLRDRVPHEQYFGPGTRLTVT.

This clonotype was picked up a small number of times. The V gene is TRBV4-1, the J gene TRBJ1-5; 10 bases map to TRBD1. This CDR3 has 15 amino acids. Germline V gene data show CDR1 as MGHRA and CDR2 as YSYEKL. J gave up 8 bases and V 0 bases, and 4 bases lay outside the gene matches. The CDR3 is CASSQEDRGQEPQHF. For the CDR3, the DNA is TGCGCCAGCAGCCAAGAAGACAGGGGGCAGGAGCCCCAGCATTTT.

The genes are TRBV6-1 and TRBJ2-3, with D maybe TRBD1 (6 bases). Germline CDR1 reads MNHNS; CDR2 reads SASEGT. V lost 7 bases to trimming and J lost 1 base, with 12 bases between them. The CDR3 runs to 14 residues. CDR3 protein: CASKLRGGTDTQYF. Written as DNA, the CDR3 is TGTGCCAGCAAGCTCAGGGGTGGCACAGATACGCAGTATTTT.

V usage is TRBV7-6 and J usage is TRBJ2-5; tentative D call: TRBD1 (5 bases). The germline CDR1 and CDR2 sequences are SGHVS and FNYEAQ. The CDR3 length is 16 residues. V lost 5 bases, J lost 1 base, and 17 bases lay in between. The CDR3 nucleotides are TGTGCCAGCAGCCTCGAGGACAAGGGCCTCCAAGAGACCCAGTACTTC. Translating gives CASSLEDKGLQETQYF. The full variable domain, rest sourced from reference TRBV7-6 and TRBJ2-5, is GAGVSQSPRYKVTKRGQDVALRCDPISGHVSLYWYRQALGQGPEFLTYFNYEAQQDKSGLPNDRFSAERPEGSISTLTIQRTEQRDSAMYRCASSLEDKGLQETQYFGPGTRLLVL.

This clonotype has just one count. CDR3 sequence reads: CASSVDGGTYNEQFF. The CDR3 DNA reads as TGTGCCAGCAGCGTAGATGGGGGGACCTACAATGAGCAGTTCTTC. V and J are TRBV9 and TRBJ2-1; maybe TRBD2 (6 bases). V lost 0 bases and J 2 bases, leaving 9 bases between the germline ends. The CDR3 has 15 residues. Germline-derived CDR1 and CDR2 are SGDLS and YYNGEE. Full variable domain (rest looked up from reference TRBV9 and TRBJ2-1): DSGVTQTPKHLITATGQRVTLRCSPRSGDLSVYWYQQSLDQGLQFLIQYYNGEERAKGNILERFSAQQFPDLHSELNLSSLELGDSALYFCASSVDGGTYNEQFFGPGTRLTVL.